This T cell receptor beta chain was captured in a study of blood T cell repertoires in COVID-19. Study background: Nucleic acid was either cDNA or gDNA, and it came from T cells, B-cell-depleted T cells, or PBMCs.

The repertoire was sequenced with immunoSEQ multiplex PCR; TCRdb's copy has only in-frame clones and lacks some. The repertoire holds roughly 110,000 clones, with approximately 90% as singletons. Sequenced input: peripheral blood. This receptor was taken from a woman between 45 and 65 years old with acute or convalescent COVID-19.

In DNA, the CDR3 is TGTGCCACCGCAGGGGGCATGAACACTGAAGCTTTCTTT. This sequence encodes CATAGGMNTEAFF. The genes are TRBV10-3 and TRBJ1-1; 8 nucleotides line up with TRBD1. The germline V gene encodes CDR1 ENHRY and CDR2 SYGVKD. CDR3 length: 13 amino acids. The V gene end was trimmed by 10 bases and the J gene end by 0 bases; junction bases not matched to a gene: 4.